The rows below give T cell receptor beta chains drawn from one sample of a study of blood T cell repertoires in COVID-19. Using immunoSEQ multiplex PCR, the repertoire was profiled, and TCRdb retains in-frame clones only, with some absent. The sample has under 300,000 clones, roughly 80% seen once. The sequenced sample consisted of peripheral blood. The receptors were gathered from a woman between 18 and 29 years old with acute or convalescent COVID-19. Each CDR3 is given with its conserved first and last residue. A D gene is named only where the DNA matches it firmly. Clone size is given for some rows only: seen once, a few or many times, or a class if the clone is expanded.

>NA|NA|TRBV29-1|TRBJ1-5
CSVEPGIQPQHF
TGCAGCGTTGAACCAGGGATTCAGCCCCAGCATTTT
>NA|NA|TRBV7-2|TRBJ1-2
CASTLEIQGNYGYTF
TGTGCCAGCACCTTAGAGATACAGGGTAACTATGGCTACACCTTC
>NA|NA|TRBV13|TRBJ1-4
CASSLGGATNEKLFF
TGTGCCAGCAGCTTAGGAGGGGCAACTAATGAAAAACTGTTTTTT
>TRBD2|NA|TRBV5-4|TRBJ2-3
CASSLDFAGASDTQYF
TGTGCCAGCAGCTTGGATTTTGCGGGAGCCTCAGATACGCAGTATTTT
>NA|NA|TRBV5-6|TRBJ2-7
CASSGGGGGSFNYEQYF
TGTGCCAGCAGCGGGGGAGGGGGAGGCTCCTTCAACTACGAGCAGTACTTC
>TRBD2|few|TRBV7-3|TRBJ2-1
CASSRLAGVDEQFF
TGTGCCAGCAGCCGACTAGCGGGAGTTGATGAGCAGTTCTTC
>TRBD2|many|TRBV11-2|TRBJ2-6
CASSLGGYLVGANVLTF
TGTGCCAGCAGCTTGGGGGGGTATCTTGTTGGGGCCAACGTCCTGACTTTC
>NA|NA|TRBV7-8|TRBJ1-1
CASSLRGLVMSEAFF
TGTGCCAGCAGCTTAAGAGGGCTGGTAATGTCTGAAGCTTTCTTT
>NA|NA|TRBV6-5|TRBJ1-2
CASSFTGGIYGYTF
TGTGCCAGCAGTTTCACGGGGGGAATCTATGGCTACACCTTC
>NA|NA|TRBV2|TRBJ1-4
CASTGGTGSNEKLFF
TGTGCCAGCACGGGGGGGACTGGGTCCAATGAAAAACTGTTTTTT
>NA|NA|TRBV5-6|TRBJ2-5
CASSLPGRGFETQYF
TGTGCCAGCAGCTTACCCGGACGGGGGTTCGAGACCCAGTACTTC
>NA|few|TRBV19|TRBJ1-3
CASSPDSDGNTIYF
TGTGCCAGTAGCCCGGACAGTGATGGAAACACCATATATTTT
>NA|NA|TRBV6-2/TRBV6-3|TRBJ2-3
CASSYPTAVQGPVADTQYF
TGTGCCAGCAGTTACCCCACGGCCGTGCAGGGTCCAGTCGCAGATACGCAGTATTTT